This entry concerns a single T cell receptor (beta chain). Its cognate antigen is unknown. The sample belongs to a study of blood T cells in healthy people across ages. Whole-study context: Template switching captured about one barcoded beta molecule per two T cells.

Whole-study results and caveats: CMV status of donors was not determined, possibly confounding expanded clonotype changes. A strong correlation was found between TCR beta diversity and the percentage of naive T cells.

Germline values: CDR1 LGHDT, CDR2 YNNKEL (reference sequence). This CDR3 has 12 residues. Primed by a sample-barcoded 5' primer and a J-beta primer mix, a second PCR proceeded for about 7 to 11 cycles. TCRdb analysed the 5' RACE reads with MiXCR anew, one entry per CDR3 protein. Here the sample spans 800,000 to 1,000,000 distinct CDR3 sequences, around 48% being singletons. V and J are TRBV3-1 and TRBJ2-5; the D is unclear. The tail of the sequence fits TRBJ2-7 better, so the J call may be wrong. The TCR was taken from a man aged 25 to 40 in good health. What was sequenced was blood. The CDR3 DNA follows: TGTGCCAGCAGCCAGAGGCGCTACGAGCAGTACTTC. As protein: CASSQRRYEQYF.